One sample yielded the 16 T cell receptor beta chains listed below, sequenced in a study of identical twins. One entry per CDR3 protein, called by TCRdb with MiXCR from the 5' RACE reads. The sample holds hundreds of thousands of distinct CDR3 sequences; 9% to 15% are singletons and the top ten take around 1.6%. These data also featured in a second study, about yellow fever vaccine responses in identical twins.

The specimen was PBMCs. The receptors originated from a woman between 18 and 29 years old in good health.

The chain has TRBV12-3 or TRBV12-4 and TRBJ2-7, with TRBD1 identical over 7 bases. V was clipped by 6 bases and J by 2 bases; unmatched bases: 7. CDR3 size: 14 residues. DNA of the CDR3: TGTGCCAGCAGCACCGGGACAGCCACCTACGAGCAGTACTTC. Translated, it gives CASSTGTATYEQYF.

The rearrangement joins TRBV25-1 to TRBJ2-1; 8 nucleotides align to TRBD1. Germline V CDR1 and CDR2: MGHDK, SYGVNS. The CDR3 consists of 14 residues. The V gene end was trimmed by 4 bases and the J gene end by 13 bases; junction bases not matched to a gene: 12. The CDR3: CASSVAGTGRLQFF. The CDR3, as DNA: TGTGCCAGCAGTGTGGCCGGGACAGGACGTCTTCAGTTCTTC.

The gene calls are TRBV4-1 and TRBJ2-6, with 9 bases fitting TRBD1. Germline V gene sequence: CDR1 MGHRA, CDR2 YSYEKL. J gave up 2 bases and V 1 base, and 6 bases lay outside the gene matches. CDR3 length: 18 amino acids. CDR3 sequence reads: CASSQVDRGVPGANVLTF. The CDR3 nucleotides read TGCGCCAGCAGCCAAGTGGACAGGGGTGTGCCTGGGGCCAACGTCCTGACTTTC.

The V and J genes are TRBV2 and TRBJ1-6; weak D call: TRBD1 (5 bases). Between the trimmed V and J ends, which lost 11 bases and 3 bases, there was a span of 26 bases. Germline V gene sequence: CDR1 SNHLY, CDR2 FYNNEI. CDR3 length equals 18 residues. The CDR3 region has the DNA TGTGCCTTCAGCAGAATCCCGGGACCGCTGATCTATAATTCACCCCTCCACTTT. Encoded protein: CAFSRIPGPLIYNSPLHF.

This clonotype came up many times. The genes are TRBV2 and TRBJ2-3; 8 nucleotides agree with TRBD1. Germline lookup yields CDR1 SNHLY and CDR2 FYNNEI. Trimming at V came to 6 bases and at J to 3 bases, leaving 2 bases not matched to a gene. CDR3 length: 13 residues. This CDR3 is CASRRTGTDTQYF. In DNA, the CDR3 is TGTGCCAGCAGGAGGACAGGGACAGATACGCAGTATTTT.

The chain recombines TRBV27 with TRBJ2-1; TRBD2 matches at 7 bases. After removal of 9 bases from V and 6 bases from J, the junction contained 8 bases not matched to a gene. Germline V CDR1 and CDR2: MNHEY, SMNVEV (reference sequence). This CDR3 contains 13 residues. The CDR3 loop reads CASGGSTPNEQFF. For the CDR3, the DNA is TGTGCCAGTGGCGGGAGTACACCCAATGAGCAGTTCTTC.

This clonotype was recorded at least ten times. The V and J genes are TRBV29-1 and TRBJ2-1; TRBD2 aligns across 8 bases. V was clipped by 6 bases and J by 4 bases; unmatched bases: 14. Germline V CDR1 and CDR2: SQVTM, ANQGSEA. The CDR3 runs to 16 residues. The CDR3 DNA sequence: TGCAGCGTAATTATTTTTACTAGCGGAACATACAATGAGCAGTTCTTC. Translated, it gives CSVIIFTSGTYNEQFF.

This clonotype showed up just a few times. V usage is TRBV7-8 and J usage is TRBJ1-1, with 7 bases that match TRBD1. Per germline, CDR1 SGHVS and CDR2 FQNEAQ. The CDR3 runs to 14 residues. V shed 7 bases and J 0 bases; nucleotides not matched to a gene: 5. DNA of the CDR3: TGTGCCAGCACCCGGGACAGAATGAACACTGAAGCTTTCTTT. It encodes CASTRDRMNTEAFF.

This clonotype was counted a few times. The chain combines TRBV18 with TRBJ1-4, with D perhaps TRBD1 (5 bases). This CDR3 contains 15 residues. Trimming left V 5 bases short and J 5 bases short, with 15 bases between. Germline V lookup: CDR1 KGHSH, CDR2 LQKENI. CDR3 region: CASSNRQKINEKLFF. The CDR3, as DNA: TGTGCCAGCTCAAACCGACAGAAAATAAATGAAAAACTGTTTTTT. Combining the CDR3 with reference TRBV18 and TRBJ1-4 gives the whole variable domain NAGVMQNPRHLVRRRGQEARLRCSPMKGHSHVYWYRQLPEEGLKFMVYLQKENIIDESGMPKERFSAEFPKEGPSILRIQQVVRGDSAAYFCASSNRQKINEKLFFGSGTQLSVL.

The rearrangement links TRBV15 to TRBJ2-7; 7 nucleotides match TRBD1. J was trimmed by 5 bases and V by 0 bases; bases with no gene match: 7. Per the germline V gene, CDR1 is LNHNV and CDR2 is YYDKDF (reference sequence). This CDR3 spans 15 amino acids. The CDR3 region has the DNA TGTGCCACCAGCAGAGAGGACAGGTCTATGGACGAGCAGTACTTC. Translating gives CATSREDRSMDEQYF.

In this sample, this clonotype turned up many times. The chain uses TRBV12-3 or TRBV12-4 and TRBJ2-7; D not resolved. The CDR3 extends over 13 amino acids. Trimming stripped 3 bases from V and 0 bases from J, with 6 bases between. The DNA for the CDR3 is TGTGCCAGCAGTTTGCTCCCCTCCTACGAGCAGTACTTC. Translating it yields CASSLLPSYEQYF.

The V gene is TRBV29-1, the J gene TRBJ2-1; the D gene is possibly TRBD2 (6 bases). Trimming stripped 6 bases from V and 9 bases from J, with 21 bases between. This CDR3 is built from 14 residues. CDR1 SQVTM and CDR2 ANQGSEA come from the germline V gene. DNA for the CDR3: TGCAGCGTCTCCGGAGGGCTATTCCGGGCTGAGCAGTTCTTC. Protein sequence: CSVSGGLFRAEQFF.

CDR3 coding DNA: TGTGCCAGCAGTTTTGCAGGACCCTACGAGCAGTACGTC. This encodes CASSFAGPYEQYV. The chain links TRBV12-3 or TRBV12-4 to TRBJ2-7, with D unclear. CDR3 length: 13 amino acids. V dropped 3 bases and J dropped 2 bases, with 8 bases sitting between them.

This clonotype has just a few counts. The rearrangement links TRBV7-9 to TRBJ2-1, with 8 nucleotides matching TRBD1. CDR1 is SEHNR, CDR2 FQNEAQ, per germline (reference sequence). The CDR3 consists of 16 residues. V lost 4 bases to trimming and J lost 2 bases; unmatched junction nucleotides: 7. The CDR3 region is CASSSRQGMTYNEQFF. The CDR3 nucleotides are TGTGCCAGCAGCTCCCGACAGGGGATGACCTACAATGAGCAGTTCTTC.

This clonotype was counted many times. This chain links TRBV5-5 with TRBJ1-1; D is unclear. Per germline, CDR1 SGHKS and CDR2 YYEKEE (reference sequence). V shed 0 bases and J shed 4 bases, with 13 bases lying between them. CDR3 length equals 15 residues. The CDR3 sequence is CASSLEATLFTEAFF. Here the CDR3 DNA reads TGTGCCAGCAGCTTGGAGGCCACTTTGTTCACTGAAGCTTTCTTT.

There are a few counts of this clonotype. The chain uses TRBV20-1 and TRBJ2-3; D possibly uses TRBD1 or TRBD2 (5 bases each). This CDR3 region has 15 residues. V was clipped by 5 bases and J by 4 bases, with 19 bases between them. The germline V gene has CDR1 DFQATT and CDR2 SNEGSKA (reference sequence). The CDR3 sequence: CSAGGKRSRSDTQYF. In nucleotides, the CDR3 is TGCAGTGCTGGGGGAAAGCGGTCCAGATCAGATACGCAGTATTTT.